The clone carrying this T cell receptor (beta chain) came up a few times. Its antigen is unidentified. These data are taken from a study of CD8+ T cells in alopecia areata. Study information: Among treated patients, oral tofacitinib was administered at 5 to 10 mg twice daily. The SALT score measured affected scalp surface percentage in treated patients.

Study-level findings and limits: With just one nonresponder, it is still uncertain whether baseline CD8+ expansion relates to response.

Treatment here: oral pan-JAK inhibitor, 5-10 mg twice daily. The sequencing template was cDNA reverse transcribed from extracted RNA. Clones were sequenced by immunoSEQ multiplex PCR, and TCRdb holds only the in-frame ones, with some missing. Of 200,000 to 250,000 clones listed, more than 30% are singletons. Germline CDR1 and CDR2: MGHDK and SYGVNS. Trimming left V 1 base short and J 9 bases short, with 11 bases between. The CDR3 loop spans 13 amino acids. This material consisted of CD4+ T cells sorted from blood, taken at roughly week 30, from a patient treated with tofacitinib. The clonotype originates from a human donor with alopecia areata. This chain links TRBV25-1 with TRBJ2-3; maybe TRBD1 (6 bases). The CDR3 sequence: CASSESGRGTQYF. The CDR3 nucleotides are TGTGCCAGCAGTGAATCGGGCAGGGGCACGCAGTATTTT. Looking up the rest from reference TRBV25-1 and TRBJ2-3 gives the full variable domain: EADIYQTPRYLVIGTGKKITLECSQTMGHDKMYWYQQDPGMELHLIHYSYGVNSTEKGDLSSESTVSRIRTEHFPLTLESARPSHTSQYLCASSESGRGTQYFGPGTRLTVL.